One TCR beta chain is described in this entry. Sequencing used immunoSEQ multiplex PCR; TCRdb keeps in-frame clones, though not all of them. The sample carries about 220,000 clones, about 88% recorded once. The length of the CDR3 is 18 residues. V was pared by 4 bases and J by 3 bases, with 11 bases of the junction left unmatched. CDR1 and CDR2 from the germline V gene are MNHEY and SMNVEV (reference sequence). This record comes from a study of blood T cell repertoires in COVID-19. Each participant's cohort was designated according to participant-reported clinical history. V usage is TRBV27 and J usage is TRBJ2-5; 13 nucleotides align to TRBD2. This receptor was obtained from a woman aged 30 to 39 who had recovered from COVID-19. Sequenced material: PBMCs or T cells enriched from blood (not recorded which). This CDR3 reads CASSSSIRGTSGEETQYF. The CDR3, as DNA: TGTGCCAGCAGTTCATCCATTCGGGGGACTAGCGGGGAAGAGACCCAGTACTTC.